This T cell receptor (beta chain) is from a study of tumor-infiltrating lymphocytes in primary liver carcinoma. About the study: Samples had roughly 3.5 to 7.5 million productive TCRbeta reads, comparable between tissue types.

cDNA specific to TCR beta was made from approximately 500 ng of total RNA, with a constant-region primer employed for priming. Construction of TCR beta libraries relied on three successive nested multiplex PCR rounds employing slightly modified ARM-PCR. A C-beta reverse primer and TRBV1-TRBV30 forward primers served in each of the first two PCR rounds, at ten to eleven cycles apiece. TCRdb independently ran MiXCR on the multiplex PCR reads; one entry per CDR3 protein. The sample holds fewer than 80,000 distinct CDR3 sequences, about three quarters seen once. For this clonotype: Antigen unknown. A junction boundary mismatches the germline segment, possibly from a read error.

Germline V gene lookup returns CDR1 SGHVS and CDR2 FQNEAQ. The CDR3 sequence is 18 residues long. Starting material for RNA and DNA co-extraction consisted of about 17-30 mg of unsorted bulk tissue. Notes on the study in general: Relative to blood, tumors carried a significantly larger fraction of the repertoire in their top 250 clones (p = 0.039).

V and J are TRBV7-8 and TRBJ2-1, with a tentative D call TRBD2 (5 bases). Source material: tumor-adjacent normal liver tissue. This receptor was taken from a man aged 35 to 55 with primary liver carcinoma and hepatitis B virus infection. This CDR3 is CASNPFGGSAVSFNEQFF. The CDR3 DNA is TGTGCCAGCAACCCGTTTGGAGGCTCAGCGGTCTCCTTCAATGAGCAGTTCTTC.